The clone carrying this T cell receptor (beta chain) was found many times. Its antigen is currently unknown. The CDR3 extends over 13 amino acids. J lost 6 bases, V lost 6 bases, and 7 bases had no gene match. The germline CDR1 and CDR2 sequences are MNHEY and SVGAGI. TCRdb reanalysed the 5' RACE reads using MiXCR and keeps one entry per CDR3 protein. Here the sample spans a few hundred thousand distinct CDR3 sequences, 12% being singletons. The source of the sample is a study of identical twins. Findings and limits, study-wide: Partly confounded zero-insertion analyses could result from invariant MAIT and iNKT cells. In cord blood, abundant beta clonotypes had fewer insertions; memory showed no trend.

All donors comprised healthy Caucasians. The sample also formed part of further work on yellow fever vaccine responses in identical twins. That source notes: Twins reportedly showed a vaccine T cell response that seemed partly convergent and partly personalized.

The gene calls are TRBV6-5 and TRBJ1-2; 7 positions agree with TRBD1. Sequencing was carried out using memory (CD45RO+) T cells sorted from blood. The receptor was derived from a woman in her late teens or twenties in good health. CDR3 sequence: CASRPEGQHGYTF. As DNA, the CDR3 is TGTGCCAGCAGACCCGAGGGACAGCATGGCTACACCTTC.